What follows are 5 T cell receptor beta chains derived from one specimen sequenced in a study of cytomegalovirus exposure and HLA in healthy donors. The PCR was carried out with 60 Vbeta primers and 13 Jbeta primers. Some clones are missing from TCRdb's copy, which holds only in-frame ones; the method was immunoSEQ multiplex PCR. The sample has about 190,000 clones, 81% seen once. The specimen was PBMCs. The source of these receptors is a man in his forties in good health and CMV-seropositive.

The rearrangement joins TRBV5-1 to TRBJ2-1; TRBD2 agrees at 9 bases. The junction had 6 bases not matched to a gene; V was cut back by 2 bases and J by 6 bases. Germline V lookup: CDR1 SGHRS, CDR2 YFSETQ. The CDR3 is 15 amino acids. CDR3 bases: TGCGCCAGCAGCTTCATTAGCGGGAGCGGCAATGAGCAGTTCTTC. Its translation is CASSFISGSGNEQFF.

The sample holds one count of this clone. The rearrangement links TRBV19 to TRBJ2-7, with 9 bases matching TRBD1. This CDR3 is built from 15 residues. Germline V lookup: CDR1 LNHDA, CDR2 SQIVND (reference sequence). Losses at the gene ends were 3 bases for V and 6 bases for J; bases not matched to a gene: 9. The CDR3 nucleotides are TGTGCCAGTAGTATTGTTTGGGACAGGGTTTCCGAGCAGTACTTC. It translates to CASSIVWDRVSEQYF.

This rearrangement joins TRBV6-5 to TRBJ2-2; D uncertain. Trimming stripped 6 bases from V and 0 bases from J, with 8 bases between. The germline V gene has CDR1 MNHEY and CDR2 SVGAGI. This CDR3 region has 14 residues. CDR3 in amino acids: CASRPTPNTGELFF. CDR3 DNA: TGTGCCAGCAGGCCGACACCGAACACCGGGGAGCTGTTTTTT.

This chain connects TRBV2 to TRBJ1-2, with 7 bases identical to TRBD1. Germline loops: CDR1 SNHLY, CDR2 FYNNEI. The CDR3 contains 14 residues. V dropped 2 bases and J dropped 4; count of bases not matched to a gene: 4. The CDR3 DNA sequence: TGTGCCAGCAGTGAAAAGACAGGGACCTATGGCTACACCTTC. This translates into CASSEKTGTYGYTF.

This clone was counted only a few times. V usage is TRBV18 and J usage is TRBJ2-1, with 9 bases fitting TRBD1. This CDR3 is 14 amino acids long. Germline V gene data show CDR1 as KGHSH and CDR2 as LQKENI. The ends lost 4 bases at V and 5 bases at J; junction bases unmatched: 3. CDR3 loop: CASSLGTGNNEQFF. The DNA of the CDR3 is TGTGCCAGCTCACTTGGGACAGGGAACAATGAGCAGTTCTTC.